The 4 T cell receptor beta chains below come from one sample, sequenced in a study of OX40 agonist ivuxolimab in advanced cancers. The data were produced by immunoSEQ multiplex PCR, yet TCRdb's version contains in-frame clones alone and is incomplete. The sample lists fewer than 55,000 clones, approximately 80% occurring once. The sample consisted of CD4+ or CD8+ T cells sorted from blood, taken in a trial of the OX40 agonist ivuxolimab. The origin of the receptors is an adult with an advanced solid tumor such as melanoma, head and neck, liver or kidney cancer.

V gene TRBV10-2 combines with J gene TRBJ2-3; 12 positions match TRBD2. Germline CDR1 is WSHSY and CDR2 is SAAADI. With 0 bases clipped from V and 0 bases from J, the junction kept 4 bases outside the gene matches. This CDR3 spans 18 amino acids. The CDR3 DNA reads TGCGCCAGCAGTGAGTCGAGGACTAGCGGGGTTAGCACAGATACGCAGTATTTT. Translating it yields CASSESRTSGVSTDTQYF.

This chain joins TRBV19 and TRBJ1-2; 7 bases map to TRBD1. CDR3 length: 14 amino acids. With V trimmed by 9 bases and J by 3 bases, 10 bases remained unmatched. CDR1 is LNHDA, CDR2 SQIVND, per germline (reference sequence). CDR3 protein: CASHLGGADYGYTF. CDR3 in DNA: TGTGCCAGCCACCTAGGGGGCGCGGACTATGGCTACACCTTC. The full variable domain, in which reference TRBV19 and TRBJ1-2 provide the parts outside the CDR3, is DGGITQSPKYLFRKEGQNVTLSCEQNLNHDAMYWYRQDPGQGLRLIYYSQIVNDFQKGDIAEGYSVSREKKESFPLTVTSAQKNPTAFYLCASHLGGADYGYTFGSGTRLTVV.

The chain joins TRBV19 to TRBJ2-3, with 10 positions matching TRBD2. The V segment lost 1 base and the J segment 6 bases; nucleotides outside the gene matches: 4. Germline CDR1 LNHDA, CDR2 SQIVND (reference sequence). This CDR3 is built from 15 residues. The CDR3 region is CASSIGETSGDTQYF. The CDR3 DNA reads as TGTGCCAGTAGTATAGGGGAGACTAGCGGGGATACGCAGTATTTT.

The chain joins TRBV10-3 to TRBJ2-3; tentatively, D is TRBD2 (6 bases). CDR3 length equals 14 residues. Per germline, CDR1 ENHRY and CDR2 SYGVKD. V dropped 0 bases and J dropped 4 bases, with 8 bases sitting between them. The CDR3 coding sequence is TGTGCCATCAGTGAGTCAGGAGGGGCAGATACGCAGTATTTT. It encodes CAISESGGADTQYF.